Listed below are T cell receptor beta chains from one sample, sequenced in a study of Ad26.COV2.S vaccination and SARS-CoV-2 variants. The table came from immunoSEQ multiplex PCR; TCRdb's copy has only in-frame clones and leaves some out. The table lists about 440,000 clones, around 90% of them singletons, with under 4.5% in the top ten. Sequenced material: peripheral blood, taken in a trial of Ad26.COV2.S vaccine versus placebo. Receptors were obtained from a person aged 18 to 59 who received the Ad26.COV2.S COVID-19 vaccine or a placebo. Each CDR3 is given with its conserved first and last residue. D genes are given only for firm matches. Rows give clone size only sometimes, using once, few, many, or a class for an expanded clone.

v_gene	j_gene	d_gene	abundance	CDR3nt	CDR3aa
TRBV7-3	TRBJ2-7	.	.	TGTGCCAGCAGCTTAAATCCAGGGAACGAGCAGTACTTC	CASSLNPGNEQYF
TRBV4-1	TRBJ2-1	TRBD2	.	TGCGCCAGCAGCCCAGCTCCGGGACTAGCGGGCGTCAATGAGCAGTTCTTC	CASSPAPGLAGVNEQFF
TRBV19	TRBJ2-3	.	.	TGTGCCAGTAGTATCTCGAGGGCAGACACAGATACGCAGTATTTT	CASSISRADTDTQYF
TRBV7-2	TRBJ2-7	.	.	TGTGCCAGCAGCTTACTTGGACAGCAGTACTTC	CASSLLGQQYF
TRBV18	TRBJ2-3	.	.	TGTGCCAGCTCACCCTCCTCGACAGGTCACACAGATACGCAGTATTTT	CASSPSSTGHTDTQYF
TRBV7-9	TRBJ2-5	.	.	TGTGCCAGCAGCTTAGCGTACGGGGAGACCCAGTACTTC	CASSLAYGETQYF
TRBV5-6	TRBJ2-5	TRBD2	.	TGTGCCAGCAGCTTGTTCCCGGGACTAGCGGGACTAGAGACCCAGTACTTC	CASSLFPGLAGLETQYF
TRBV27	TRBJ2-3	.	.	TGTGCCAGCAGTTTCACTGAGCCCATCACAGATACGCAGTATTTT	CASSFTEPITDTQYF
TRBV5-6	TRBJ2-5	TRBD1	.	TGTGCCAGCAGCTCGCAGGGGGTGAGGGAGACCCAGTACTTC	CASSSQGVRETQYF
TRBV6-4	TRBJ1-5	TRBD1	.	TGTGCCAGCTCGGGACAGGTCAATCAGCCCCAGCATTTT	CASSGQVNQPQHF
TRBV28	TRBJ2-7	TRBD2	.	TGTGCTTGCCGGAACGGGGGGAGTTCCTACGAGCAGTACTTC	CACRNGGSSYEQYF
TRBV7-3	TRBJ2-1	TRBD2	.	TGTGCCAGCAGCTTAACGGTGGCGGGGGTGCAGTTCTTC	CASSLTVAGVQFF
TRBV7-2	TRBJ2-5	.	.	TGTGCCAGCAGCTTAGGACTCCCGATTGAGACCCAGTACTTC	CASSLGLPIETQYF
TRBV15	TRBJ1-5	.	few	TGTGCCACCAGCAGAGTCGGCAGGGCGGGAGATCAGCCCCAGCATTTT	CATSRVGRAGDQPQHF
TRBV2	TRBJ2-4	.	.	TGTGCCAGCAGTGAAAGGGACCCCGGGGCAGGGCCGCTGAAAAACATTCAGTACTTC	CASSERDPGAGPLKNIQYF
TRBV7-2	TRBJ2-1	.	.	TGTGCCAGCAGCGTACACCAGTCAGGTGAGCAGTTCTTC	CASSVHQSGEQFF
TRBV4-1	TRBJ2-1	TRBD1	once	TGCGCCAGCAGCCATTCCAACCAGGGGGTATGGAGCAATGAGCAGTTCTTC	CASSHSNQGVWSNEQFF
TRBV2	TRBJ2-7	.	few	TGTGCCAGCAGTTCGGGACTGTCTAGAGAGCAGTACTTC	CASSSGLSREQYF